This TCR beta chain was captured by sequencing in a study of cytomegalovirus exposure and HLA in healthy donors. This clone has more than one count but fewer than ten. Its antigen is currently unknown. The PCR used 60 Vbeta and 13 Jbeta primers. Only in-frame clones appear in the TCRdb table, and some are missing; sequencing was by immunoSEQ multiplex PCR. The sample consists of 90,000 to 150,000 clones, 75% to 80% of them appearing once. Study-wide results and limits: Later work found most CMV-associated TCR beta chains apparently HLA-restricted. It was shown in a later analysis that HLA-associated TCR beta chains were more clonally expanded than other, equally common chains. CMV serostatus alone was available as immune exposure information.

After removal of 5 bases from V and 2 bases from J, the junction contained 7 bases not matched to a gene. The CDR3 spans 16 residues. Germline CDR1 and CDR2: SGHTA and FQGNSA. The chain employs TRBV7-2 and TRBJ2-3; 10 bases fit TRBD2. Sample: PBMCs. This clonotype was obtained from a woman in her thirties or forties in good health and CMV-seropositive. CDR3 sequence: CASSQAGGQITDTQYF. In DNA form, the CDR3 reads TGTGCCAGCAGCCAAGCGGGGGGGCAAATCACAGATACGCAGTATTTT.